The rows below give T cell receptor beta chains drawn from one sample of a study of T-cell reconstitution after alpha-beta-depleted transplantation in children. TCRdb reprocessed the PCR reads via MiXCR and lists one record per CDR3 protein. The repertoire holds hundreds of thousands of distinct CDR3 sequences, roughly a tenth seen once, with roughly 7.1% in the top ten. Sample: PBMCs, taken before TCRalphabeta/CD19-depleted stem cell transplant. The receptors derive from a boy under two years old with acute myeloid leukemia, due to receive a stem cell transplant. Each CDR3 is given with its conserved first and last residue. D genes are given only for firm matches.

V: TRBV20-1
D: TRBD1
J: TRBJ2-5
CDR3: CSAFPPGQGRETQYF

V: TRBV5-1
D: TRBD1
J: TRBJ1-5
CDR3: CASSSTGMGYQPQHF

V: TRBV11-2
D: TRBD2
J: TRBJ2-7
CDR3: CASSPLAANSYEQYF

V: TRBV12-3/TRBV12-4
D: NA
J: TRBJ2-3
CDR3: CASSLPLAPTQYF

V: TRBV20-1
D: TRBD2
J: TRBJ2-1
CDR3: CSARDLTSGMYNEQFF

V: TRBV24-1
D: TRBD1
J: TRBJ2-1
CDR3: CATSVGTAYNEQFF

V: TRBV5-1
D: TRBD2
J: TRBJ2-2
CDR3: CASSLLWTSGPNTGELFF

V: TRBV20-1
D: NA
J: TRBJ2-7
CDR3: CSAMGQQNEQYF

V: TRBV7-2
D: NA
J: TRBJ2-3
CDR3: CASSSRADTQYF

V: TRBV2
D: NA
J: TRBJ1-2
CDR3: CASSEFLGPYGYTF